Sequencing of this T cell receptor beta chain was carried out in a study of identical twins. Study results and caveats: Twin pairs had excess sharing that was weaker in beta out-of-frame sequences. Zero-insertion analyses were open to partial confounding by invariant MAIT and iNKT cells.

All donors comprised healthy Caucasians. TCRdb independently ran MiXCR on the 5' RACE reads; one entry per CDR3 protein. The sample shows approximately 590,000 distinct CDR3 sequences, more than 9% of them seen only once. The V gene's germline CDR1 is SQVTM and CDR2 ANQGSEA. The length of the CDR3 is 14 residues. V was cut by 5 bases and J by 2 bases, with 16 bases left in between. This clonotype came up a few times. Its antigen is still unknown. These data are also associated with another study on yellow fever vaccine responses in identical twins. As reported in that work: In identical twins, vaccine T cell responses appeared partly shared and partly individual.

Specimen: PBMCs. The chain combines TRBV29-1 with TRBJ2-7, with D possibly TRBD1 on 6 matching bases. The TCR was taken from a woman aged 18-29 years in good health. The CDR3 sequence is CSVQTGMTTYEQYF. CDR3 DNA sequence: TGCAGCGTTCAAACAGGGATGACGACCTACGAGCAGTACTTC.